This TCR beta chain came from a study of CD8 T cells in ankylosing spondylitis (dated by TCRdb to 2015 to 2018). In the study overall: To find TCR variants linked to disease, the study profiled T cell receptor beta repertoires in ankylosing spondylitis patients and healthy donors. Peripheral blood was sampled, and synovial fluid was additionally collected from ankylosing spondylitis patients. The full study cohort comprised around 25 ankylosing spondylitis patients and around 100 healthy donors. Paper-wide results and their limitations: The disease-linked clones showed a CD8+ phenotype and occurred at relatively low frequencies in peripheral blood. The disease-linked clones were reported to be significantly enriched in matched synovial fluid samples from ankylosing spondylitis patients. Blood from ankylosing spondylitis patients appeared to be characterized by a TCR beta motif made up of several highly homologous amino acid variants. Some of the motif variants had been reported before in the synovial fluid and blood of reactive arthritis patients, a finding that suggests common disease-initiation mechanisms.

This clonotype was counted many times. Its antigen is unknown. No per-base quality is available; no much larger clone lies one base away. Sequenced on an Illumina HiSeq 2500. TCR beta libraries were prepared by quantitative 5'-RACE with molecular barcodes. As for the original processing: A new computational method based on a probabilistic model of VDJ rearrangement was used to identify disease-linked TCR variants. The raw public reads went through TCRdb reprocessing: fastp at Q25, MiXCR clone calling, in-frame beta chains kept. CDR3 protein sequences are deduplicated, and each keeps its most common genes and DNA. TCRdb, not the authors, supplied the V and J calls. For this sample the table gives about 130,000 distinct CDR3 sequences, of which roughly an eighth were detected only once. Approximately 3.1% of the sample belongs to the ten largest clones. The germline V gene encodes CDR1 MNHNS and CDR2 SASEGT. Taken from cysteine to phenylalanine, the CDR3 has 13 residues. Only the CDR3 portion is preserved as DNA: 39 bases, with reading frame beginning at the first base. V is shortened by 6 bases, J by 4 bases, and the region joining them spans 12 bases.

This clonotype originated in a female donor with ankylosing spondylitis or in good health (not recorded which). The sequenced sample was blood, either unsorted or a sorted T cell fraction (not recorded which). The sequence is built from TRBV6-1 and TRBJ1-2; matching of 6 bases hints at TRBD1 as the D gene. The CDR3 reads as follows: CASSQGPIYGYTF. Here is the DNA: TGTGCCAGCAGCCAGGGGCCTATCTATGGCTACACCTTC.